The 17 T cell receptor beta chains presented below share a single source sample, sequenced in a study of STAT3 mutations in large granular lymphocyte leukemia. Overall study results and limits: At least one immunodominant TCR beta clonotype appeared in every T-cell large granular lymphocyte leukemia patient.

TCRdb keeps only in-frame clones here, not all; method: immunoSEQ multiplex PCR. This sample has 30,000 to 35,000 clones, with roughly 80% found just once. Antigens for these TCRs are unknown. What was sequenced was peripheral blood mononuclear cells. The origin of the receptors is a woman between 45 and 65 years old with T-cell large granular lymphocyte leukemia. Some clones in this sample may be carry-over from other donors' samples.

CDR3 region: CASSFGLTLETQYF. The CDR3 bases are TGTGCCAGCAGCTTTGGGCTAACATTAGAGACCCAGTACTTC. The chain carries TRBV7-8 and TRBJ2-5; D gene uncertain. The CDR3 sequence is 14 residues long. V shed 3 bases and J shed 4 bases, with 12 bases lying between them. The germline V gene has CDR1 SGHVS and CDR2 FQNEAQ.

This clone has more than one count but fewer than ten. V gene TRBV5-4 combines with J gene TRBJ2-1, with 7 bases that match TRBD1. The ends lost 2 bases at V and 4 bases at J; junction bases unmatched: 3. The CDR3 is made up of 14 amino acids. CDR1 SGHNT and CDR2 YYREEE come from the germline V gene (reference sequence). CDR3 coding DNA: TGTGCCAGCAGCTTAAGGGACAGATACAATGAGCAGTTCTTC. Residues: CASSLRDRYNEQFF.

The chain joins TRBV19 to TRBJ2-7, with 7 bases lining up with TRBD1. Germline V CDR1 and CDR2: LNHDA, SQIVND (reference sequence). J lost 1 base, V lost 4 bases, and 4 bases had no gene match. The CDR3 runs 14 residues. The CDR3 DNA is TGTGCCAGTAGTACCCGACAGGGATCCTACGAGCAGTACTTC. Translating it yields CASSTRQGSYEQYF.

The chain has TRBV4-1 and TRBJ2-7; perhaps TRBD1 as D (6 bases). Germline values: CDR1 MGHRA, CDR2 YSYEKL. Trimming pared 4 bases from V and 3 bases from J, leaving 22 bases between. There are 17 residues in the CDR3. This chain's CDR3 is CASSLRPGAGEVYEQYF. Written as DNA, the CDR3 is TGCGCCAGCAGCCTGCGGCCAGGGGCCGGGGAAGTCTACGAGCAGTACTTC.

This clone was observed a handful of times. The gene calls are TRBV7-6 and TRBJ1-2; the D is unclear. The CDR3 runs to 12 residues. V was shortened by 1 base and J by 10 bases, with 10 bases between the two germline ends. Per germline, CDR1 SGHVS and CDR2 FNYEAQ. The CDR3 coding sequence is TGTGCCAGCAGCTTAGGCGTCGGTGACTACACCTTC. This gives the protein CASSLGVGDYTF.

The V call is TRBV30, the J call TRBJ2-1; D ambiguous. Per the germline V gene, CDR1 is GTSNPN and CDR2 is SVGIG (reference sequence). V lost 0 bases to trimming and J lost 6 bases, with 12 bases between them. This CDR3 has 14 residues. This chain's CDR3 is CAWSVHSPLNEQFF. The DNA of the CDR3 is TGTGCCTGGAGTGTACATAGCCCCCTCAATGAGCAGTTCTTC.

V gene TRBV27 combines with J gene TRBJ2-7; D is tentatively TRBD1 or TRBD2 (6 bases each). Germline V gives CDR1 MNHEY, CDR2 SMNVEV (reference sequence). V lost 2 bases and J lost 5, with 13 bases in between. This CDR3 has 14 residues. The CDR3 nucleotides are TGTGCCAGCAGTTTACGTCGGGGGCGACACGAGCAGTACTTC. Translated, it gives CASSLRRGRHEQYF.

The V gene is TRBV4-1, the J gene TRBJ1-3, with D tentatively TRBD1 (6 bases). The CDR3 has 15 residues. V was cut by 0 bases and J by 2 bases, with 8 bases left in between. Germline assignment: CDR1 MGHRA and CDR2 YSYEKL. CDR3 protein: CASSQEGGPGNTIYF. The DNA for the CDR3 is TGCGCCAGCAGCCAAGAAGGGGGACCTGGAAACACCATATATTTT.

The chain carries TRBV11-2 and TRBJ2-2, with 8 bases identical to TRBD2. The CDR3 has 16 amino acids. V trimming: 6 bases; J trimming: 6 bases; junction bases outside the gene matches: 12. Germline CDR1 is SGHAT and CDR2 is FQNNGV. CDR3 DNA: TGTGCCAGCAGAGGTAGCGGGAATCGGCACCCCGGGGAGCTGTTTTTT. As protein: CASRGSGNRHPGELFF. Together with reference TRBV11-2 and TRBJ2-2, the CDR3 gives the full variable domain: EAGVAQSPRYKIIEKRQSVAFWCNPISGHATLYWYQQILGQGPKLLIQFQNNGVVDDSQLPKDRFSAERLKGVDSTLKIQPAKLEDSAVYLCASRGSGNRHPGELFFGEGSRLTVL.

This clone appeared once. The chain joins TRBV9 to TRBJ2-7; D possibly corresponds to TRBD2 (6 bases). V shed 3 bases and J shed 1 base, with 8 bases lying between them. This CDR3 is built from 13 residues. Germline values: CDR1 SGDLS, CDR2 YYNGEE. The CDR3 reads CASSGRESYEQYF. The CDR3 bases are TGTGCCAGCAGCGGCCGGGAGTCCTACGAGCAGTACTTC.

This chain connects TRBV7-9 to TRBJ1-2, with 8 bases fitting TRBD1. CDR1 is SEHNR, CDR2 FQNEAQ, per germline (reference sequence). V was clipped by 1 base and J by 3 bases; unmatched bases: 4. This CDR3 spans 15 amino acids. CDR3 loop: CASSLGTGGHYGYTF. DNA for the CDR3: TGTGCCAGCAGCTTAGGAACAGGGGGGCACTATGGCTACACCTTC.

The chain is built from TRBV28 and TRBJ2-1; 10 bases agree with TRBD2. CDR1 MDHEN and CDR2 SYDVKM come from the germline V gene. Trimming took 9 bases from V and 7 from J; bases not matched to a gene: 9. The CDR3 contains 14 residues. Written as DNA, the CDR3 is TGTGCCAGTACACTAGCGGGATACGGTAATGAGCAGTTCTTC. Its protein product is CASTLAGYGNEQFF.

The chain links TRBV5-4 to TRBJ2-1, with a possible D match to TRBD1 (6 bases). The CDR3 spans 14 residues. The V end lost 2 bases, the J end lost 9 bases, and 15 bases lay between the germline ends. Germline V gene sequence: CDR1 SGHNT, CDR2 YYREEE (reference sequence). CDR3 amino acids: CASSLTRGGREQFF. The CDR3 DNA follows: TGTGCCAGCAGCTTAACCAGGGGCGGGCGTGAGCAGTTCTTC.

V usage is TRBV5-1 and J usage is TRBJ2-7; possibly TRBD1 for D (6 bases). The CDR3 spans 16 residues. The V end was cut by 7 bases, the J end by 5 bases, with 25 bases between. Germline CDR1 and CDR2: SGHRS and YFSETQ. The CDR3 nucleotides are TGCGCCAGCCCCACAAGACAGGTACGTCAGCATCACGAGCAGTACTTC. Amino acid sequence: CASPTRQVRQHHEQYF.

This clone has a single count. The chain links TRBV5-1 to TRBJ2-2; D is uncertain. The germline V and J ends were trimmed by 1 base and 7 bases, with 8 bases remaining between them. This CDR3 has 13 residues. Germline CDR1 is SGHRS and CDR2 is YFSETQ. The CDR3 DNA reads as TGCGCCAGCAGCTTGTTAAGGAACGGGGAGCTGTTTTTT. Translation: CASSLLRNGELFF.

In its sample, this clone was seen a few times. The chain recombines TRBV7-9 with TRBJ2-6; D gene ambiguous. The germline V gene has CDR1 SEHNR and CDR2 FQNEAQ (reference sequence). The CDR3 covers 11 residues. V lost 9 bases and J lost 2, with 2 bases in between. The CDR3 region is CASTGANVLTF. CDR3 sequence (DNA): TGTGCCAGTACTGGGGCCAACGTCCTGACTTTC. Filled out from reference TRBV7-9 and TRBJ2-6, the complete variable domain reads DTGVSQNPRHKITKRGQNVTFRCDPISEHNRLYWYRQTLGQGPEFLTYFQNEAQLEKSRLLSDRFSAERPKGSFSTLEIQRTEQGDSAMYLCASTGANVLTFGAGSRLTVL.

Concerning this clone: Germline and junction disagree at one end, which may indicate a read error. The chain combines TRBV13 with TRBJ1-1; tentatively, D is TRBD1 (6 bases). The CDR3 is 12 residues long. Germline V lookup: CDR1 PRHDT, CDR2 FYEKMQ (reference sequence). CDR3 region: CASSIGQFEAFF. For the CDR3, the DNA is TGTGCCAGCAGCATAGGACAGTTTGAAGCTTTCTTT.